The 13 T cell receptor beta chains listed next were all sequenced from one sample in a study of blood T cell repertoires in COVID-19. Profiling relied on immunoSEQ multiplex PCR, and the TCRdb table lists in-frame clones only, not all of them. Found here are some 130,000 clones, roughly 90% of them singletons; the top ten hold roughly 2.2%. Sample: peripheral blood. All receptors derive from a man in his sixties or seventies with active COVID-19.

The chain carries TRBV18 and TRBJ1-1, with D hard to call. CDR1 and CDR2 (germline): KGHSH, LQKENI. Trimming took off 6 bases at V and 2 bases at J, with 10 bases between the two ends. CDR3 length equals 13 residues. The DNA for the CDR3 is TGTGCCAGCTCCCTCGTACTAAACACTGAAGCTTTCTTT. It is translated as CASSLVLNTEAFF.

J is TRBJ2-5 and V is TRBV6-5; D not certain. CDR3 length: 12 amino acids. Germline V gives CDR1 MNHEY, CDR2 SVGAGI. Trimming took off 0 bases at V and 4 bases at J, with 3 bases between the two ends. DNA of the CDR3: TGTGCCAGCAGTTACTCCCGAGAGACCCAGTACTTC. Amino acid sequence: CASSYSRETQYF.

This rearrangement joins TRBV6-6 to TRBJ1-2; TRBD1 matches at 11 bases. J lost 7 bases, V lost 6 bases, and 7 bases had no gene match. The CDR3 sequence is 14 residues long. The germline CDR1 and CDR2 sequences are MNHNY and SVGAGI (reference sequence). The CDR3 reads CASSLGQGALGYTF. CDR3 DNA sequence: TGTGCCAGCAGCCTAGGACAGGGGGCGCTTGGCTACACCTTC.

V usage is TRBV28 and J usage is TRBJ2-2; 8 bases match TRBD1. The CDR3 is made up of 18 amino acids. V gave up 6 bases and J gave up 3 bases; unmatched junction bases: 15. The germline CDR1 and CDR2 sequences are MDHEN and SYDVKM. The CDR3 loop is CASSQSTPYRGDTGELFF. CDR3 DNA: TGTGCCAGCAGCCAATCCACCCCCTACAGGGGGGACACCGGGGAGCTGTTTTTT.

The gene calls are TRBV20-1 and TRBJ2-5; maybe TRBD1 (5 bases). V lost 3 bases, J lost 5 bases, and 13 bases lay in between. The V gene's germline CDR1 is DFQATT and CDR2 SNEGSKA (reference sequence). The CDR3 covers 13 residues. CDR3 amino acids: CSASRKGLETQYF. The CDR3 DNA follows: TGCAGTGCTAGTAGGAAGGGGCTGGAGACCCAGTACTTC.

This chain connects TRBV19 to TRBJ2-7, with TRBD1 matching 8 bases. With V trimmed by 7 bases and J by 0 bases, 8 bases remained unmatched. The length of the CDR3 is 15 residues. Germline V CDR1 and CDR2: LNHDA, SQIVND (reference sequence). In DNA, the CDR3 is TGTGCCAGTACCCGGGGGACAGGTGCCTCCTACGAGCAGTACTTC. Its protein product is CASTRGTGASYEQYF.

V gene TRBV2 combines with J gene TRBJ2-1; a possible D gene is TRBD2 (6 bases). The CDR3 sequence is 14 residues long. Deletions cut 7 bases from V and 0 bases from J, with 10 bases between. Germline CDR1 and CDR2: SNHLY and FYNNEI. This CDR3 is CASTSGFSYNEQFF. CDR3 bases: TGTGCCAGCACCAGCGGGTTCTCCTACAATGAGCAGTTCTTC.

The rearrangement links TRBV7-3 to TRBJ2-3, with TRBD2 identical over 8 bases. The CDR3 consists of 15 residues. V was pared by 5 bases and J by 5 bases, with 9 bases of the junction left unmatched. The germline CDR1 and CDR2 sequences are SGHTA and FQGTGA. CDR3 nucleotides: TGTGCCAGCAGCCTCGGTGGGGCGGGAGGAGATACGCAGTATTTT. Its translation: CASSLGGAGGDTQYF.

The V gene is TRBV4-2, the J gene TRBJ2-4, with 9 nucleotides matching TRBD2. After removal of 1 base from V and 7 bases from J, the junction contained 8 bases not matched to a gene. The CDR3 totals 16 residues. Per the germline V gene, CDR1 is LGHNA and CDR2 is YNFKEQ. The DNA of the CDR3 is TGTGCCAGCAGCCAAGTGAGTAGCGGGAGTTTGAACATTCAGTACTTC. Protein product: CASSQVSSGSLNIQYF.

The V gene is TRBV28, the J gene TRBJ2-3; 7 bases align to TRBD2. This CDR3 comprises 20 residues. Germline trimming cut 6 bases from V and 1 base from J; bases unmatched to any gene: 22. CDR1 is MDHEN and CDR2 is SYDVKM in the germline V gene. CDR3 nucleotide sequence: TGTGCCAGCAGCACACCCGGGACTACAACACATGGGGCTGGCACAGATACGCAGTATTTT. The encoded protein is CASSTPGTTTHGAGTDTQYF.

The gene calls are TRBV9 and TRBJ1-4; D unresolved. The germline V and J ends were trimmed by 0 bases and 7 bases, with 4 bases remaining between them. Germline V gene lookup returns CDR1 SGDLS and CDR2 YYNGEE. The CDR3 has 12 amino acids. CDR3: CASSVGSEKLFF. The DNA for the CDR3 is TGTGCCAGCAGCGTAGGGAGTGAAAAACTGTTTTTT.

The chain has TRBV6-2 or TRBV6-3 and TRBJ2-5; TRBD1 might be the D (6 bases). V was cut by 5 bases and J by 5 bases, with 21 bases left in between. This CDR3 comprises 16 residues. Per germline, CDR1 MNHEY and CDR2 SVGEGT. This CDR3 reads CASSAPGAGTMETQYF. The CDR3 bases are TGTGCCAGCAGTGCCCCAGGGGCTGGGACGATGGAGACCCAGTACTTC.

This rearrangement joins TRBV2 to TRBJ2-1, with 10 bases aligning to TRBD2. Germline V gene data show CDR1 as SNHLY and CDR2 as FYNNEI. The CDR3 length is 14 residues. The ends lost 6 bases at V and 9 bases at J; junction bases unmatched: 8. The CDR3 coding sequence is TGTGCCAGCAGCCTAGCGGGAGATTTGGGTGAGCAGTTCTTC. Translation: CASSLAGDLGEQFF.